The 27 T cell receptor beta chains in this list originate from one sample, sequenced in a study of blood T cell repertoires in COVID-19. Measured with immunoSEQ multiplex PCR; TCRdb has only the in-frame clones, and not every one. The sample holds 150,000 or so clones, roughly nine tenths seen once. Source material: peripheral blood. The source is a man aged 60-69 years with active or convalescent COVID-19.

The V gene is TRBV10-3, the J gene TRBJ1-5; perhaps TRBD1 as D (6 bases). Germline V gene sequence: CDR1 ENHRY, CDR2 SYGVKD. V lost 0 bases and J lost 7, with 13 bases in between. The CDR3 extends over 15 amino acids. CDR3 sequence reads: CAISESLGTNQPQHF. The CDR3 DNA sequence: TGTGCCATCAGTGAGTCTTTGGGGACAAACCAGCCCCAGCATTTT.

This chain uses TRBV11-2 with TRBJ2-5; no definite D call. V gave up 1 base and J gave up 7 bases, with 10 bases separating them. The CDR3 consists of 13 residues. Germline V CDR1 and CDR2: SGHAT, FQNNGV. The DNA for the CDR3 is TGTGCCAGCAGCTTAGCTCGCCCAGGGACCCAGTACTTC. It is translated as CASSLARPGTQYF.

The J gene is TRBJ2-6, the V gene TRBV2; D may be TRBD1 (5 bases). The CDR3 length is 17 residues. V lost 2 bases and J 4 bases, leaving 15 bases between the germline ends. Germline CDR1 is SNHLY and CDR2 is FYNNEI. The CDR3 nucleotides are TGTGCCAGCAGTGAATTAGGCAGGGTATCGGGGGCCAACGTCCTGACTTTC. Residues: CASSELGRVSGANVLTF.

The rearrangement uses TRBV30 and TRBJ1-2; TRBD1 might be the D (5 bases). Germline CDR1 GTSNPN, CDR2 SVGIG (reference sequence). The CDR3 runs to 12 residues. The V and J ends lost 4 bases and 8 bases respectively, with 14 bases between them. In nucleotides, the CDR3 is TGTGCCTGGACTCGCAGGGTGGGAGGCTACACCTTC. Protein product: CAWTRRVGGYTF. The full variable domain, its missing parts supplied by reference TRBV30 and TRBJ1-2, is SQTIHQWPATLVQPVGSPLSLECTVEGTSNPNLYWYRQAAGRGLQLLFYSVGIGQISSEVPQNLSASRPQDRQFILSSKKLLLSDSGFYLCAWTRRVGGYTFGSGTRLTVV.

The chain couples TRBV28 to TRBJ1-5; TRBD1 matches at 8 bases. The CDR3 extends over 15 amino acids. Germline-derived CDR1 and CDR2 are MDHEN and SYDVKM. After removal of 6 bases from V and 6 bases from J, the junction contained 10 bases not matched to a gene. In DNA, the CDR3 is TGTGCCAGCAGCAGCGCGCAGGGGGCCGGTCAGCCCCAGCATTTT. Its protein is CASSSAQGAGQPQHF.

The genes are TRBV5-1 and TRBJ1-5; 9 nucleotides line up with TRBD1. CDR3 length: 15 amino acids. V was clipped by 4 bases and J by 3 bases; unmatched bases: 5. Germline CDR1 SGHRS, CDR2 YFSETQ. Here the CDR3 DNA reads TGCGCCAGCAGCGCGGGACAGGGAGCCAATCAGCCCCAGCATTTT. Its protein product is CASSAGQGANQPQHF.

In its sample, this clone was seen once. V gene TRBV6-4 combines with J gene TRBJ2-1, with 8 bases that match TRBD2. This CDR3 is built from 13 residues. Germline CDR1 MRHNA, CDR2 SNTAGT. V lost 2 bases and J lost 9; bases outside the gene matches: 3. Here the CDR3 DNA reads TGTGCCAGCAGTGACACTAGCGGCCTTGAGCAGTTCTTC. It codes for CASSDTSGLEQFF.

The table lists this clone with a count of one. This CDR3 reads CASSLDGNYGYTF. In nucleotides, the CDR3 is TGTGCCAGCAGCTTAGACGGGAACTATGGCTACACCTTC. The V and J genes are TRBV11-1 and TRBJ1-2; the D is unclear. V dropped 1 base and J dropped 2 bases, with 5 bases sitting between them. The CDR3 extends over 13 amino acids. From germline, CDR1 is SGHAT and CDR2 FQDESV (reference sequence).

The CDR3 is CASSFQGINEKLFF. The CDR3, as DNA: TGTGCCAGCAGTTTCCAGGGAATTAATGAAAAACTGTTTTTT. V gene TRBV27 combines with J gene TRBJ1-4; a possible D gene is TRBD1 (5 bases). Between the trimmed V and J ends, which lost 3 bases and 4 bases, there was a span of 9 bases. The CDR3 totals 14 residues. In germline, CDR1 is MNHEY, CDR2 SMNVEV (reference sequence).

The chain links TRBV10-3 to TRBJ1-2; D unresolved. The CDR3 contains 11 residues. Trimming took 10 bases from V and 3 from J, leaving 9 bases between them. Germline V CDR1 and CDR2: ENHRY, SYGVKD. The CDR3 nucleotides are TGTGCCACCTCCCGTGACTATGGCTACACCTTC. Translating it yields CATSRDYGYTF.

The V call is TRBV9, the J call TRBJ2-7; D is perhaps TRBD2 (5 bases). The germline gives CDR1 SGDLS, CDR2 YYNGEE. The CDR3 runs 15 residues. V lost 0 bases and J lost 2, with 12 bases in between. The CDR3 reads CASSVEGGPTYEQYF. The CDR3 region has the DNA TGTGCCAGCAGCGTAGAGGGCGGGCCGACCTACGAGCAGTACTTC. The whole variable domain, remainder taken from reference TRBV9 and TRBJ2-7, is DSGVTQTPKHLITATGQRVTLRCSPRSGDLSVYWYQQSLDQGLQFLIQYYNGEERAKGNILERFSAQQFPDLHSELNLSSLELGDSALYFCASSVEGGPTYEQYFGPGTRLTVT.

The chain links TRBV5-1 to TRBJ1-3; D gene unclear. Germline V gene lookup returns CDR1 SGHRS and CDR2 YFSETQ. The germline V and J ends were trimmed by 0 bases and 4 bases, with 14 bases remaining between them. This CDR3 has 16 residues. The CDR3, as DNA: TGCGCCAGCAGCTTGGCCGGCAGGCGCTGGGGAAACACCATATATTTT. Its translation: CASSLAGRRWGNTIYF.

Only a few counts were recorded for this clone. The chain uses TRBV6-5 and TRBJ1-1, with D possibly matching TRBD1 (5 bases). The CDR3 consists of 14 residues. Per the germline V gene, CDR1 is MNHEY and CDR2 is SVGAGI. V was cut by 6 bases and J by 7 bases, with 18 bases left in between. In DNA, the CDR3 is TGTGCCAGCAGCGCCCGCGCAGGGTCTGTTGAAGCTTTCTTT. It yields the protein CASSARAGSVEAFF.

J is TRBJ2-3 and V is TRBV5-4; weak D call: TRBD2 (5 bases). The CDR3 consists of 14 residues. The V gene lost 0 bases and the J gene lost 2 bases, with 7 bases spanning the gap. The germline V gene has CDR1 SGHNT and CDR2 YYREEE (reference sequence). DNA of the CDR3: TGTGCCAGCAGCTTGGCGGGGATCACAGATACGCAGTATTTT. It yields the protein CASSLAGITDTQYF.

The CDR3 nucleotides are TGTGCCAGCAGTGAAGTGATGGCGGGCGGAGAGACCCAGTACTTC. Translating gives CASSEVMAGGETQYF. The chain links TRBV6-1 to TRBJ2-5; TRBD2 might be the D (5 bases). CDR1 and CDR2 from the germline V gene are MNHNS and SASEGT. V lost 1 base and J lost 4, with 13 bases in between. This CDR3 is 15 amino acids long.

The genes are TRBV6-4 and TRBJ1-5; no clear D gene. CDR1 is MRHNA, CDR2 SNTAGT, per germline. The V end lost 3 bases, the J end lost 2 bases, and 5 bases lay between the germline ends. This CDR3 spans 13 amino acids. The CDR3 loop is CASSEEGNQPQHF. DNA for the CDR3: TGTGCCAGCAGTGAAGAGGGCAATCAGCCCCAGCATTTT.

The rearrangement links TRBV12-5 to TRBJ2-7; 8 bases map to TRBD1. Trimming cost V 4 bases and J 3 bases; bases outside gene matches: 8. The CDR3 spans 15 residues. Germline V CDR1 and CDR2: LGHNT, FRNRAP. The CDR3 DNA reads as TGTGCTAGTGGTTCACAGGACAGGGTCGGCTACGAGCAGTACTTC. Protein product: CASGSQDRVGYEQYF.

The CDR3: CASSLDRVTGNTIYF. DNA of the CDR3: TGCGCCAGCAGCTTGGACAGGGTAACTGGAAACACCATATATTTT. The chain has TRBV5-1 and TRBJ1-3; TRBD1 might be the D (6 bases). Germline CDR1 SGHRS, CDR2 YFSETQ. This CDR3 spans 15 amino acids. V dropped 0 bases and J dropped 2 bases, with 9 bases sitting between them.

V and J are TRBV6-5 and TRBJ1-5; no definite D call. The CDR3 runs 14 residues. CDR1 and CDR2 from the germline V gene are MNHEY and SVGAGI. V shed 6 bases and J shed 0 bases, with 9 bases lying between them. DNA of the CDR3: TGTGCCAGCAGGGGCTTATATAGCAATCAGCCCCAGCATTTT. Its protein is CASRGLYSNQPQHF.

The chain employs TRBV11-2 and TRBJ1-2, with D possibly being TRBD1 (6 bases). CDR3 length equals 14 residues. The V gene's germline CDR1 is SGHAT and CDR2 FQNNGV. The V and J ends lost 7 bases and 5 bases respectively, with 17 bases between them. CDR3 loop: CASNPSPGQYGYTF. CDR3 sequence (DNA): TGTGCCAGCAACCCGAGCCCCGGACAGTATGGCTACACCTTC.

The rearrangement uses TRBV7-8 and TRBJ1-4; D is unresolved. The V gene lost 0 bases and the J gene lost 7 bases, with 12 bases spanning the gap. Germline-derived CDR1 and CDR2 are SGHVS and FQNEAQ. The CDR3 length is 15 residues. The CDR3 DNA follows: TGTGCCAGCAGCTTAGCTGGTGGTCGGGTTGAAAAACTGTTTTTT. Translating it yields CASSLAGGRVEKLFF.

The chain joins TRBV6-2 or TRBV6-3 to TRBJ2-2; D unclear. The germline gives CDR1 MNHEY, CDR2 SVGEGT. CDR3 size: 14 residues. Trimming left V 6 bases short and J 2 bases short, with 10 bases between. The CDR3 reads CASSQQFNTGELFF. CDR3 bases: TGTGCCAGCAGCCAACAATTCAACACCGGGGAGCTGTTTTTT.

The rearrangement uses TRBV5-1 and TRBJ2-5; no definite D call. Germline-derived CDR1 and CDR2 are SGHRS and YFSETQ. V was clipped by 4 bases and J by 1 base, with 11 bases between them. The CDR3 extends over 14 amino acids. In DNA form, the CDR3 reads TGCGCCAGCAGCCAATACAGTACCCAAGAGACCCAGTACTTC. As protein: CASSQYSTQETQYF.

The rearrangement links TRBV5-1 to TRBJ1-4; possible D gene TRBD1, 6 bases. With 0 bases removed from V and 0 bases from J, the gap between germline ends came to 12 bases. CDR1 and CDR2 (germline): SGHRS, YFSETQ. The CDR3 spans 17 residues. In DNA, the CDR3 is TGCGCCAGCAGCTTGGCGACAGGCCGTGCAACTAATGAAAAACTGTTTTTT. Translating it yields CASSLATGRATNEKLFF.

The chain links TRBV2 to TRBJ2-7; D is unresolved. The CDR3 loop spans 15 amino acids. The V end was cut by 11 bases, the J end by 6 bases, with 26 bases between. Germline V CDR1 and CDR2: SNHLY, FYNNEI. CDR3 nucleotide sequence: TGTGCCGCGAATCCCTCAGGATCGCCATACTCCGAGCAGTACTTC. Translation gives CAANPSGSPYSEQYF.

This chain uses TRBV6-5 with TRBJ1-3; no reliable D call. Trimming shortened V by 5 bases and J by 2 bases, and 13 bases separated the two germline ends. Germline assignment: CDR1 MNHEY and CDR2 SVGAGI. The length of the CDR3 is 15 residues. This CDR3 reads CASSQSGLPGNTIYF. The CDR3 bases are TGTGCCAGCAGTCAGTCCGGACTACCTGGAAACACCATATATTTT.

The chain uses TRBV10-3 and TRBJ1-5; no clear D gene. Germline values: CDR1 ENHRY, CDR2 SYGVKD. V gave up 5 bases and J gave up 5 bases, with 7 bases separating them. The CDR3 runs to 12 residues. The CDR3 sequence: CAISPGDQPQHF. In nucleotides, the CDR3 is TGTGCCATCAGTCCCGGAGATCAGCCCCAGCATTTT.